This T cell receptor beta chain was profiled in a study of blood T cell repertoires in COVID-19. This clone was counted a single time. Some clones are missing from TCRdb's copy, which holds only in-frame ones; the method was immunoSEQ multiplex PCR. Altogether some 310,000 clones are present, around 90% being singletons, with the ten largest covering approximately 0.98%. Trimming took 6 bases from V and 6 from J; bases not matched to a gene: 16. Germline loops: CDR1 MNHEY, CDR2 SMNVEV (reference sequence). The CDR3 has 17 residues. This receptor was identified in a woman aged 40 to 49 with COVID-19, enrolled during active disease. The specimen sequenced was peripheral blood. The chain links TRBV27 to TRBJ2-7; 11 nucleotides align to TRBD1. The CDR3 DNA reads TGTGCCAGCAGCTCCCCAGCCGGGACAGGGGGGGTGGGCGAGCAGTACTTC. Its translation is CASSSPAGTGGVGEQYF.